This T cell receptor (beta chain) was identified in a study of T cells after yellow fever vaccination. TCRdb recomputed calls from the 5' RACE reads with MiXCR, one row per CDR3 protein. The sample yields some 560,000 distinct CDR3 sequences, about 15% seen once. Germline V gene data show CDR1 as LGHNA and CDR2 as YSLEER. The ends lost 1 base at V and 3 bases at J; junction bases unmatched: 2. This CDR3 contains 15 residues. This TCR was recovered from a man between 18 and 29 years old who received the YFV17D yellow fever vaccine. The chain couples TRBV4-3 to TRBJ1-5; 8 bases are a match to TRBD1. The source was PBMCs, collected about 5 days after the first yellow fever vaccination. CDR3 amino acids: CASSQGTGNNQPQHF. In DNA form, the CDR3 reads TGCGCCAGCAGCCAAGGGACAGGGAACAATCAGCCCCAGCATTTT.